Described below is a single T cell receptor (beta chain) sequence and its context. This specimen comes from a study of blood T cell repertoires in COVID-19. Study-level information: Whether acute or convalescent, the COVID-19 samples came from the United States, Italy and Spain.

Profiled with immunoSEQ multiplex PCR; TCRdb holds only in-frame clones, not every one. The sample holds 65,000 or so clones, approximately 80% seen once. Germline V gene data show CDR1 as SGHRS and CDR2 as YFSETQ. Trimming left V 2 bases short and J 2 bases short, with 10 bases between. The CDR3 loop spans 14 amino acids. The chain couples TRBV5-1 to TRBJ2-5; no reliable D call. This TCR was recovered from a man aged 25-40 years with COVID-19, enrolled during active disease. Source material: peripheral blood. DNA for the CDR3: TGCGCCAGCAGCTTCAACAGCAGACAAGAGACCCAGTACTTC. This gives the protein CASSFNSRQETQYF.